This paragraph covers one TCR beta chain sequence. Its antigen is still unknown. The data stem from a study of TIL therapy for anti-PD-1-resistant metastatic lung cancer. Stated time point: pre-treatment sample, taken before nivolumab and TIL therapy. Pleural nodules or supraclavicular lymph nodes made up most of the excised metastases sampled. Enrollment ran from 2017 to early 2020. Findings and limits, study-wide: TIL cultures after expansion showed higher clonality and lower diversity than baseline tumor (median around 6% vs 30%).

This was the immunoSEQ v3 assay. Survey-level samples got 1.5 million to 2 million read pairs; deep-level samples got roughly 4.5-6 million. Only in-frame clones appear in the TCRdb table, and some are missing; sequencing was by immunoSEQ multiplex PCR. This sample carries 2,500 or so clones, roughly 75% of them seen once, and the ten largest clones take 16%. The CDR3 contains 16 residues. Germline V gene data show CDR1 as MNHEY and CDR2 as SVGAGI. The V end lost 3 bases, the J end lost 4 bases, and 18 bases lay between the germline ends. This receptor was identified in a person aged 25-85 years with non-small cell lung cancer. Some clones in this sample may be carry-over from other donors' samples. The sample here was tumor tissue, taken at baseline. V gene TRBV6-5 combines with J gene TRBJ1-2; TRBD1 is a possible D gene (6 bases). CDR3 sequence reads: CASSYSTGKHFYGYTF. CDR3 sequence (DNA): TGTGCCAGCAGTTATTCCACAGGGAAGCACTTCTATGGCTACACCTTC.